The next 30 T cell receptor beta chains were all read from a single sample in a study of T cells in Graves' hyperthyroidism and ophthalmopathy. RNA transcripts provided the source from which TCR beta CDR3 regions were amplified. An initial round of RT-PCR targeting the TCR CDR3 relied on the HTBI primer set. A single record per CDR3 protein comes from TCRdb applying MiXCR to the multiplex PCR reads. Of over 650,000 distinct CDR3 sequences detected, about 16% appear once; the ten largest clones hold around 7.7%. Sequenced material: blood. Receptor source: a man between 18 and 29 years old with Graves' hyperthyroidism.

This clonotype was counted ten times or more. The V and J genes are TRBV28 and TRBJ2-7; D may be TRBD1 or TRBD2 (5 bases each). V dropped 3 bases and J dropped 3 bases, with 12 bases sitting between them. The CDR3 covers 14 residues. Germline V CDR1 and CDR2: MDHEN, SYDVKM. The CDR3, as DNA: TGTGCCAGCAGTTTGGTCAGGGAGAACTACGAGCAGTACTTC. This gives the protein CASSLVRENYEQYF.

This clonotype was seen repeatedly, ten times or more. The chain employs TRBV20-1 and TRBJ1-4, with D uncertain. This CDR3 has 12 amino acids. CDR1 is DFQATT and CDR2 is SNEGSKA in the germline V gene (reference sequence). V lost 6 bases and J 3 bases, leaving 8 bases between the germline ends. As DNA, the CDR3 is TGCAGTGCCACCGCACCTAATGAAAAACTGTTTTTT. Translated, it gives CSATAPNEKLFF.

This chain links TRBV29-1 with TRBJ2-5; perhaps TRBD2 as D (6 bases). Germline values: CDR1 SQVTM, CDR2 ANQGSEA. The CDR3 totals 14 residues. Trimming took off 8 bases at V and 6 bases at J, with 22 bases between the two ends. CDR3 sequence (DNA): TGCAGCCTTGCGCCGCGGGACTTTGGAAAGACCCAGTACTTC. Translating gives CSLAPRDFGKTQYF.

The chain uses TRBV3-1 and TRBJ1-4; D gene ambiguous. CDR3 length equals 16 residues. Germline V gene data show CDR1 as LGHDT and CDR2 as YNNKEL (reference sequence). Trimming took off 0 bases at V and 0 bases at J, with 8 bases between the two ends. The CDR3 nucleotides are TGTGCCAGCAGCCAAGATAGTGGCGCAACTAATGAAAAACTGTTTTTT. Its translation: CASSQDSGATNEKLFF. Complete variable domain (other parts from reference TRBV3-1 and TRBJ1-4): DTAVSQTPKYLVTQMGNDKSIKCEQNLGHDTMYWYKQDSKKFLKIMFSYNNKELIINETVPNRFSPKSPDKAHLNLHINSLELGDSAVYFCASSQDSGATNEKLFFGSGTQLSVL.

This clonotype was recorded a few times. This CDR3 is CASSSGQGAFSGELFF. Here the CDR3 DNA reads TGTGCCAGCAGCTCCGGACAGGGGGCGTTCTCCGGGGAGCTGTTTTTT. The chain is built from TRBV7-9 and TRBJ2-2; 11 bases map to TRBD1. The CDR3 is made up of 16 amino acids. Trimming removed 4 bases from V and 6 bases from J; junction bases left unmatched: 7. In germline, CDR1 is SEHNR, CDR2 FQNEAQ (reference sequence).

This clonotype showed up many times. The chain employs TRBV6-2 or TRBV6-3 and TRBJ1-1; no firm D call. From germline, CDR1 is MNHEY and CDR2 SVGEGT. Trimming pared 2 bases from V and 6 bases from J, leaving 13 bases between. The CDR3 consists of 14 residues. The CDR3 DNA reads TGTGCCAGCAGTTACAGCCCGGTGGTTGCTGAAGCTTTCTTT. This sequence encodes CASSYSPVVAEAFF.

There are a few counts of this clonotype. The gene calls are TRBV2 and TRBJ2-7; D is possibly TRBD1 or TRBD2 (5 bases each). Trimming pared 2 bases from V and 3 bases from J, leaving 11 bases between. Germline values: CDR1 SNHLY, CDR2 FYNNEI. The CDR3 spans 14 residues. The CDR3 nucleotides are TGTGCCAGCAGTGAAACATTGGGGGTCTACGAGCAGTACTTC. It encodes CASSETLGVYEQYF. Together with reference TRBV2 and TRBJ2-7, the CDR3 gives the full variable domain: EPEVTQTPSHQVTQMGQEVILRCVPISNHLYFYWYRQILGQKVEFLVSFYNNEISEKSEIFDDQFSVERPDGSNFTLKIRSTKLEDSAMYFCASSETLGVYEQYFGPGTRLTVT.

Many counts were recorded for this clonotype. The chain recombines TRBV30 with TRBJ1-5; the D is unclear. The length of the CDR3 is 13 residues. Trimming pared 1 base from V and 6 bases from J, leaving 10 bases between. The germline CDR1 and CDR2 sequences are GTSNPN and SVGIG (reference sequence). CDR3 residues: CAWSEGHGQPQHF. CDR3 sequence (DNA): TGTGCCTGGAGTGAGGGTCACGGTCAGCCCCAGCATTTT.

This clonotype has more than one count but fewer than ten. V is TRBV27 and J is TRBJ2-2; 9 bases line up with TRBD2. This CDR3 comprises 16 residues. With V trimmed by 7 bases and J by 4 bases, 10 bases remained unmatched. Germline assignment: CDR1 MNHEY and CDR2 SMNVEV (reference sequence). CDR3: CASMTLAGEPTGELFF. The DNA of the CDR3 is TGTGCCAGCATGACGTTAGCGGGAGAACCCACCGGGGAGCTGTTTTTT.

A few counts support this clonotype. A much larger clone sits a single nucleotide away, making a read error possible. V usage is TRBV7-6 and J usage is TRBJ2-7; 7 positions agree with TRBD2. V was clipped by 2 bases and J by 2 bases; unmatched bases: 3. Looked up from germline, CDR1 is SGHVS and CDR2 is FNYEAQ. The CDR3 sequence is 14 residues long. CDR3 coding DNA: TGTGCCAGCAGCTTAAGGCTAGCGGCCTACGAGCAGTACTTC. This encodes CASSLRLAAYEQYF.

The chain carries TRBV24-1 and TRBJ2-3, with D unresolved. Trimming removed 4 bases from V and 4 bases from J, with 11 bases in between. The CDR3 runs to 14 residues. CDR1 is KGHDR, CDR2 SFDVKD, per germline. The CDR3 is CATSDMIAPDTQYF. The DNA for the CDR3 is TGTGCCACCAGTGACATGATCGCCCCAGATACGCAGTATTTT.

This clonotype appeared a few times. This sequence joins TRBV6-2 or TRBV6-3 and TRBJ2-3, with 7 nucleotides matching TRBD2. The CDR3 totals 16 residues. The trim removed 4 bases at V and 3 bases at J, leaving 10 bases unmatched. From germline, CDR1 is MNHEY and CDR2 SVGEGT. CDR3 DNA: TGTGCCAGCAGTTCCCGGGACTACGGTGGGACAGATACGCAGTATTTT. It yields the protein CASSSRDYGGTDTQYF.

This sequence joins TRBV30 and TRBJ1-5; no definite D call. Germline CDR1 and CDR2: GTSNPN and SVGIG (reference sequence). Trimming cost V 0 bases and J 0 bases, with 9 bases left between them. The CDR3 has 15 amino acids. CDR3 coding DNA: TGTGCCTGGAGTGTACACGATTATAGCAATCAGCCCCAGCATTTT. Amino acid sequence: CAWSVHDYSNQPQHF.

The rearrangement joins TRBV7-2 to TRBJ2-3; D gene ambiguous. The V and J ends lost 5 bases and 6 bases respectively, with 12 bases between them. CDR1 and CDR2 from the germline V gene are SGHTA and FQGNSA. The CDR3 sequence is 13 residues long. CDR3 coding DNA: TGTGCCAGCAGCCCAAGCCGGAAGGATACGCAGTATTTT. Translation gives CASSPSRKDTQYF.

At least ten counts were recorded for this clonotype. The chain joins TRBV7-2 to TRBJ1-3; perhaps TRBD1 as D (6 bases). The V end was cut by 5 bases, the J end by 2 bases, with 10 bases between. The CDR3 length is 14 residues. The germline V gene encodes CDR1 SGHTA and CDR2 FQGNSA. The CDR3 DNA is TGTGCCAGCAGCCCGGACAGCCCTGGAAACACCATATATTTT. Residues: CASSPDSPGNTIYF. The complete variable domain, with remaining parts taken from reference TRBV7-2 and TRBJ1-3, reads GAGVSQSPSNKVTEKGKDVELRCDPISGHTALYWYRQSLGQGLEFLIYFQGNSAPDKSGLPSDRFSAERTGGSVSTLTIQRTQQEDSAVYLCASSPDSPGNTIYFGEGSWLTVV.

The V gene is TRBV27, the J gene TRBJ1-5; perhaps TRBD1 as D (6 bases). The CDR3 is made up of 18 amino acids. Germline lookup yields CDR1 MNHEY and CDR2 SMNVEV (reference sequence). V was shortened by 1 base and J by 2 bases, with 18 bases between the two germline ends. Here the CDR3 reads CASSLFGTTLFCNQPQHF. CDR3 in DNA: TGTGCCAGCAGTTTATTTGGGACAACACTCTTTTGCAATCAGCCCCAGCATTTT.

There are a few counts of this clonotype. V usage is TRBV9 and J usage is TRBJ2-3; D is possibly TRBD2 (6 bases). CDR3 length: 15 amino acids. Per germline, CDR1 SGDLS and CDR2 YYNGEE. V lost 0 bases to trimming and J lost 1 base, with 9 bases between them. CDR3 amino acids: CASSVDPGGTDTQYF. CDR3 coding DNA: TGTGCCAGCAGCGTAGATCCGGGGGGCACAGATACGCAGTATTTT.

This clonotype was counted between two and nine times. The CDR3 loop is CSAAVAYEQYF. As DNA, the CDR3 is TGCAGTGCGGCAGTAGCCTACGAGCAGTACTTC. This sequence joins TRBV20-1 and TRBJ2-7; D gene ambiguous. The CDR3 has 11 residues. V was clipped by 6 bases and J by 2 bases, with 8 bases between them. Germline-derived CDR1 and CDR2 are DFQATT and SNEGSKA (reference sequence).

This clonotype has only a few counts. This chain uses TRBV5-1 with TRBJ1-2, with 8 bases identical to TRBD1. The CDR3 is made up of 13 amino acids. V lost 4 bases to trimming and J lost 7 bases; unmatched junction nucleotides: 6. Germline V CDR1 and CDR2: SGHRS, YFSETQ. The CDR3 DNA sequence: TGCGCCAGCAGCCGGGGACAGGCGGCTGGCTACACCTTC. Its translation: CASSRGQAAGYTF. Full variable domain (outside the CDR3, taken from reference TRBV5-1 and TRBJ1-2): KAGVTQTPRYLIKTRGQQVTLSCSPISGHRSVSWYQQTPGQGLQFLFEYFSETQRNKGNFPGRFSGRQFSNSRSEMNVSTLELGDSALYLCASSRGQAAGYTFGSGTRLTVV.

The chain carries TRBV10-3 and TRBJ1-5, with a possible D match to TRBD1 (6 bases). V lost 0 bases to trimming and J lost 2 bases, with 14 bases between them. Per the germline V gene, CDR1 is ENHRY and CDR2 is SYGVKD. The CDR3 runs to 17 residues. CDR3 loop: CAISESGGGRGNQPQHF. The DNA of the CDR3 is TGTGCCATCAGTGAGTCAGGGGGGGGCAGGGGCAATCAGCCCCAGCATTTT.

The V call is TRBV20-1, the J call TRBJ2-7, with D possibly matching TRBD2 (5 bases). V lost 7 bases, J lost 2 bases, and 9 bases lay in between. Per germline, CDR1 DFQATT and CDR2 SNEGSKA (reference sequence). CDR3 size: 11 residues. The CDR3 DNA follows: TGCAGTGTTCGGGGTACCTACGAGCAGTACTTC. Translation: CSVRGTYEQYF.

The rearrangement links TRBV15 to TRBJ1-2; possibly TRBD1 for D (6 bases). Germline-derived CDR1 and CDR2 are LNHNV and YYDKDF (reference sequence). This CDR3 is 16 amino acids long. With 4 bases removed from V and 8 bases from J, the gap between germline ends came to 23 bases. DNA for the CDR3: TGTGCCACCAGCAAAGGGACATTTAGGGAAGGTGAGGGCTACACCTTC. It encodes CATSKGTFREGEGYTF.

The sample holds a few counts of this clonotype. The chain is built from TRBV3-1 and TRBJ2-5, with D hard to call. Germline V CDR1 and CDR2: LGHDT, YNNKEL (reference sequence). V was trimmed by 4 bases and J by 2 bases, leaving 17 bases between them. This CDR3 has 16 residues. The CDR3 DNA reads TGTGCCAGCAGCCTAAAAACGCTATGGAGACAAGAGACCCAGTACTTC. Residues: CASSLKTLWRQETQYF.

This clonotype was found many times. The chain is built from TRBV28 and TRBJ1-1, with D hard to call. CDR1 is MDHEN and CDR2 is SYDVKM in the germline V gene. This CDR3 spans 11 amino acids. Deletions cut 10 bases from V and 3 bases from J, with 9 bases between. CDR3 in amino acids: CATKTHTEAFF. In nucleotides, the CDR3 is TGTGCCACCAAGACTCACACTGAAGCTTTCTTT.

This clonotype was counted many times. V is TRBV18 and J is TRBJ2-7; D is unclear. CDR1 is KGHSH, CDR2 LQKENI, per germline. CDR3 length: 13 residues. With 2 bases removed from V and 2 bases from J, the gap between germline ends came to 7 bases. The CDR3 sequence is CASSPEPTYEQYF. Written as DNA, the CDR3 is TGTGCCAGCTCACCAGAGCCCACCTACGAGCAGTACTTC.

This chain joins TRBV30 and TRBJ1-6; D perhaps matches TRBD1 (5 bases). V was shortened by 1 base and J by 7 bases, with 11 bases between the two germline ends. The CDR3 is made up of 14 amino acids. From germline, CDR1 is GTSNPN and CDR2 SVGIG (reference sequence). DNA of the CDR3: TGTGCCTGGAGTGGCTTTGGGGGGAATTCACCCCTCCACTTT. Translating it yields CAWSGFGGNSPLHF.

The chain employs TRBV6-5 and TRBJ2-7; D ambiguous. Germline lookup yields CDR1 MNHEY and CDR2 SVGAGI. The CDR3 loop spans 11 amino acids. V was clipped by 3 bases and J by 6 bases, with 6 bases between them. The CDR3 region has the DNA TGTGCCAGCAGTTATACAGCCGAGCAGTACTTC. Encoded protein: CASSYTAEQYF.

A note on this clonotype: Possible read error: a much larger clone is one base away. This chain connects TRBV3-1 to TRBJ2-3; 11 bases align to TRBD2. Trimming at V came to 1 base and at J to 2 bases, leaving 2 bases not matched to a gene. This CDR3 is built from 16 residues. The germline V gene has CDR1 LGHDT and CDR2 YNNKEL (reference sequence). The CDR3 spells CASSQGLAGTTDTQYF. The CDR3 coding sequence is TGTGCCAGCAGCCAAGGACTAGCGGGGACCACAGATACGCAGTATTTT.

The sample holds a few counts of this clonotype. The rearrangement uses TRBV13 and TRBJ2-1, with a tentative D call TRBD2 (6 bases). CDR1 and CDR2 from the germline V gene are PRHDT and FYEKMQ (reference sequence). The CDR3 totals 15 residues. V was pared by 6 bases and J by 0 bases, with 12 bases between. Here the CDR3 reads CASRPAGSSYNEQFF. CDR3 bases: TGTGCCAGCAGACCCGCGGGGAGCTCCTACAATGAGCAGTTCTTC.

The DNA of the CDR3 is TGTGCCAGCAGCCCTAGATTCCAGACAGGGGGCGAGGATAAAAAACTGTTTTTT. Encoded protein: CASSPRFQTGGEDKKLFF. This sequence joins TRBV7-9 and TRBJ1-4, with 10 bases lining up with TRBD1. V lost 5 bases, J lost 9 bases, and 18 bases stayed unmatched. The CDR3 spans 18 residues. Germline lookup yields CDR1 SEHNR and CDR2 FQNEAQ (reference sequence).